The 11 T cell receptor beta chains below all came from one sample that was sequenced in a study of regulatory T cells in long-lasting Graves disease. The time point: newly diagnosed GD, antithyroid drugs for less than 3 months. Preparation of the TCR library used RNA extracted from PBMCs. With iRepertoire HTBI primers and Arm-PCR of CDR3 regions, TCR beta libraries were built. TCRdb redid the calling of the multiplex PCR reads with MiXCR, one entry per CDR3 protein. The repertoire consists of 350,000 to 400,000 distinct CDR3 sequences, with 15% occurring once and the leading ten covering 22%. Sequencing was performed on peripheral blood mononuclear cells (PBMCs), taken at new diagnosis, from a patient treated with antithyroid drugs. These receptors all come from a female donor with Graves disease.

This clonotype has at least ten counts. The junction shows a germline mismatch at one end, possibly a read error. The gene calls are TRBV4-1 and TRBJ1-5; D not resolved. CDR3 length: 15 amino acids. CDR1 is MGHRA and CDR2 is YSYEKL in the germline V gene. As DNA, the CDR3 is TGTGCCAGCAGCCAGGCCGGACGGCCGAATCAGCCCCAGCATTTT. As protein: CASSQAGRPNQPQHF.

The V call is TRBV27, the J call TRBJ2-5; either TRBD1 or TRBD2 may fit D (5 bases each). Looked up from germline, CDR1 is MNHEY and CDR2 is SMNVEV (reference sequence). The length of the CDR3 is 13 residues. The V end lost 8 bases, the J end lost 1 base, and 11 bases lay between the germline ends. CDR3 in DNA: TGTGCCAGCGGTGTGGGACCCCAAGAGACCCAGTACTTC. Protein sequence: CASGVGPQETQYF.

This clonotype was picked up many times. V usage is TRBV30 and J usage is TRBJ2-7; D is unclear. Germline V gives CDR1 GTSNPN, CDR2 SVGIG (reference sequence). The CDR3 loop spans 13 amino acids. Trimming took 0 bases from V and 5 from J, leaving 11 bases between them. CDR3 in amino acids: CAWSVSRFNEQYF. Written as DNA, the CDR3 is TGTGCCTGGAGTGTAAGTCGGTTCAACGAGCAGTACTTC. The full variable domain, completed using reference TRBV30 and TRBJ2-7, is SQTIHQWPATLVQPVGSPLSLECTVEGTSNPNLYWYRQAAGRGLQLLFYSVGIGQISSEVPQNLSASRPQDRQFILSSKKLLLSDSGFYLCAWSVSRFNEQYFGPGTRLTVT.

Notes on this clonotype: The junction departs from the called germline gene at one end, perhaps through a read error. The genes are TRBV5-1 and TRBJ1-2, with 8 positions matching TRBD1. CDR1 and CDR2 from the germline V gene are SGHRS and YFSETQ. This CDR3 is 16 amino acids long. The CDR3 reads CASSVQGSRQGYGYTF. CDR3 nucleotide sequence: TGTGCCAGCAGCGTACAGGGGAGCCGACAGGGGTATGGCTACACCTTC. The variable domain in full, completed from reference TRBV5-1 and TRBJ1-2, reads KAGVTQTPRYLIKTRGQQVTLSCSPISGHRSVSWYQQTPGQGLQFLFEYFSETQRNKGNFPGRFSGRQFSNSRSEMNVSTLELGDSALYLCASSVQGSRQGYGYTFGSGTRLTVV.

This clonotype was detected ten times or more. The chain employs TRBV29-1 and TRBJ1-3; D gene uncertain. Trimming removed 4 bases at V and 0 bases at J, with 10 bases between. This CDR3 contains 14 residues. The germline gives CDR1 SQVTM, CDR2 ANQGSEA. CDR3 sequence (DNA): TGCAGCGTTGGAGGGAGCAACTCTGGAAACACCATATATTTT. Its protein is CSVGGSNSGNTIYF.

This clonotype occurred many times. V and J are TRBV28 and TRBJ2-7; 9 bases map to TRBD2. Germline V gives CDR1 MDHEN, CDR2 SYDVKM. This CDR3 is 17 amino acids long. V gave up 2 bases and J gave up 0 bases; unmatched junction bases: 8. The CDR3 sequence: CASSLASGNSYSYEQYF. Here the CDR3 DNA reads TGTGCCAGCAGTTTAGCTAGCGGGAACTCCTACTCCTACGAGCAGTACTTC.

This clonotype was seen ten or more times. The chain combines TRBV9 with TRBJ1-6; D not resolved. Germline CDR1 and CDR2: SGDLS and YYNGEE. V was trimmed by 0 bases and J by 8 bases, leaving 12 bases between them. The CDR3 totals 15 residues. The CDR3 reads CASSVAPGGDSPLHF. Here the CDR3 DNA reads TGTGCCAGCAGCGTAGCGCCCGGTGGCGATTCACCCCTCCACTTT.

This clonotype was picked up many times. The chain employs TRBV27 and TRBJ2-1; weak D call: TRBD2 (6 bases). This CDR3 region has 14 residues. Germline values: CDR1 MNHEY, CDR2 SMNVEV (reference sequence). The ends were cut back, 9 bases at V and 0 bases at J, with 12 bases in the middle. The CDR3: CASGAGRSYNEQFF. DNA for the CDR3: TGTGCCAGTGGTGCGGGACGCTCCTACAATGAGCAGTTCTTC.

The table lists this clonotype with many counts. The CDR3 loop reads CSATRPLSYKETQYF. The CDR3 nucleotides read TGCAGTGCTACAAGACCACTCAGCTATAAAGAGACCCAGTACTTC. The chain joins TRBV20-1 to TRBJ2-5; D ambiguous. This CDR3 contains 15 residues. Deletions cut 4 bases from V and 3 bases from J, with 18 bases between. CDR1 is DFQATT, CDR2 SNEGSKA, per germline (reference sequence).

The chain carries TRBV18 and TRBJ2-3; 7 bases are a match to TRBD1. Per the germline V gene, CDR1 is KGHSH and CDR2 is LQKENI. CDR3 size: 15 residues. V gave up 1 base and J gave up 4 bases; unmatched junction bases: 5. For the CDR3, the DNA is TGTGCCAGCTCACCACGGATAGGGGGCCCAGATACGCAGTATTTT. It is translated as CASSPRIGGPDTQYF.

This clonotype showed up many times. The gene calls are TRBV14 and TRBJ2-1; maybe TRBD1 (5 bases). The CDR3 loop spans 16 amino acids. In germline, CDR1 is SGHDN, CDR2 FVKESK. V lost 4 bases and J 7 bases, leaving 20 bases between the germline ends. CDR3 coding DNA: TGTGCCAGCAGCCCCCTGGCGATAACCAGGGTAAATGAGCAGTTCTTC. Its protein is CASSPLAITRVNEQFF.